This T cell receptor (beta chain) came from a study of cytomegalovirus exposure and HLA in healthy donors. Study-level information: As an earlier analysis found, around 170 million T cells yielded about 120 million unique TCR beta sequences. General observations from the study: The likely explanation for a cluster of highly shared sequence variants was sequencing artifact. The only immune exposure information that was available was CMV serostatus. In a later analysis, TCR beta V- and J-gene trimming showed a link to a missense DCLRE1C variant.

As to this clone: The antigen is not known.

The germline V gene has CDR1 KGHSH and CDR2 LQKENI. This CDR3 is built from 17 residues. V was trimmed by 3 bases and J by 0 bases, leaving 14 bases between them. The PCR made use of 60 Vbeta and 13 Jbeta primers. This table comes from immunoSEQ multiplex PCR, and its TCRdb copy is limited to in-frame clones, with some not included. The sample holds roughly 120,000 clones, over 60% seen once. The gene calls are TRBV18 and TRBJ1-4, with a weak D call TRBD1 (5 bases). This clonotype was obtained from a human donor in good health. Sequencing input: PBMCs. The CDR3, as DNA: TGTGCCAGCTCACCTAGAATGGGGGAGGCAACTAATGAAAAACTGTTTTTT. Translated: CASSPRMGEATNEKLFF.